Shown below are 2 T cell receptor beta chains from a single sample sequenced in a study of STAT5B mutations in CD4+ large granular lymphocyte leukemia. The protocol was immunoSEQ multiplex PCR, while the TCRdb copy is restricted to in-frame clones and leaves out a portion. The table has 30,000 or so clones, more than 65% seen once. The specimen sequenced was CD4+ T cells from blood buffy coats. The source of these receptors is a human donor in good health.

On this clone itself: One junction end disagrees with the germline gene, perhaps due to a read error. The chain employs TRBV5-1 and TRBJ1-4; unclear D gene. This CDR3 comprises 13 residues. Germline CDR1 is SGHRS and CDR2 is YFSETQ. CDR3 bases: TGCGCCAGCCAATTTACTGCTAAGGAAAAACTGTTTTTT. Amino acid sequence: CASQFTAKEKLFF.

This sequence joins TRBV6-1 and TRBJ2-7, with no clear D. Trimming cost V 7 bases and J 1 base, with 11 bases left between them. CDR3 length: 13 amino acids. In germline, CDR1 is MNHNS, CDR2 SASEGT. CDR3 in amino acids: CASNHVGSYEQYF. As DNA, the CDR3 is TGTGCCAGCAACCACGTGGGTTCCTACGAGCAGTACTTC.